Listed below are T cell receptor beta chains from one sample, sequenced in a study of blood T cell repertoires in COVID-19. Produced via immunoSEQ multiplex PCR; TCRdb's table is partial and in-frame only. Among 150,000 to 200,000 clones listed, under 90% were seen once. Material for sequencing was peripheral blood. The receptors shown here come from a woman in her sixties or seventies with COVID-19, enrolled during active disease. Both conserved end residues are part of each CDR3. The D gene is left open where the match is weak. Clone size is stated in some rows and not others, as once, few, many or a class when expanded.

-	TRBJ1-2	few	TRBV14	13	TGTGCCAGCAGCCCCCTGGGACACGCCGGCTACACCTTC	CASSPLGHAGYTF
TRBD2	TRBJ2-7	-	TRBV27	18	TGTGCCAGCAGTGCCTTTCCCCGCCCTCTAGCGGGGGACTACGAGCAGTACTTC	CASSAFPRPLAGDYEQYF
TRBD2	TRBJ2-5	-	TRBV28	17	TGTGCCAGCACCCCGGGACTAGCGGGAGGGCTCCAAGAGACCCAGTACTTC	CASTPGLAGGLQETQYF
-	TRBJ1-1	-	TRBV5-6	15	TGTGCCAGCAGCTTGGGACAGATCATGAGCACTGAAGCTTTCTTT	CASSLGQIMSTEAFF
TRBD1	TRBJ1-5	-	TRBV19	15	TGTGCCAGTAGAACACAGGGGGACGGCAATCAGCCCCAGCATTTT	CASRTQGDGNQPQHF
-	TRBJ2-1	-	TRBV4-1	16	TGCGCCAGCAGCCATCCGGGAAAGACCTCCTACAATGAGCAGTTCTTC	CASSHPGKTSYNEQFF
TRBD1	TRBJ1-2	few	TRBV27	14	TGTGCCAGCAGACGACAGGGTTCTAACTATGGCTACACCTTC	CASRRQGSNYGYTF
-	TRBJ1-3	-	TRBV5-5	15	TGTGCCAGCAGCTTGGGATATCAAGAGGGAAACACCATATATTTT	CASSLGYQEGNTIYF
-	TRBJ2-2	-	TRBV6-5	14	TGTGCCAGCACGGTCGAGAGGAACACCGGGGAGCTGTTTTTT	CASTVERNTGELFF
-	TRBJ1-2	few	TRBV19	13	TGTGCCAGTAGTCCCCGACTCAGCTATGGCTACACCTTC	CASSPRLSYGYTF
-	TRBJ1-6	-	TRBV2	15	TGTGCCAGCACCCCTGGACAGACGTATAATTCACCCCTCCACTTT	CASTPGQTYNSPLHF
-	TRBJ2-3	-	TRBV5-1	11	TGCGCCAGCAGACAAGCAGATACGCAGTATTTT	CASRQADTQYF
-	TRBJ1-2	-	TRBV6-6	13	TGTGCCAGCAGTTACTCGACAGACTATGGCTACACCTTC	CASSYSTDYGYTF
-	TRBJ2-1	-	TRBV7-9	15	TGTGCCAGCAGCTTCTCGACGGGGGTACATAATGAGCAGTTCTTC	CASSFSTGVHNEQFF
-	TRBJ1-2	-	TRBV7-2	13	TGTGCCAGCAGGCCCATGGGGGGCTATGGCTACACCTTC	CASRPMGGYGYTF
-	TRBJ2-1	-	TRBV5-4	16	TGTGCCAGCAGCCAGTCTCTTGATGCCCACGGGGATGAGCAGTTCTTC	CASSQSLDAHGDEQFF
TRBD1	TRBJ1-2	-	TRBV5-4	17	TGTGCCAGCAGCTTAGTACGGACAGGGGGCTCTAACTATGGCTACACCTTC	CASSLVRTGGSNYGYTF
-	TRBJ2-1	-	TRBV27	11	TGTGCCAGCAGACAGGGAAGAGAGCAGTTCTTC	CASRQGREQFF
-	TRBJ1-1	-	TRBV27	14	TGTGCCAGCAGTTACCTGAGAGGGGGAACTGAAGCTTTCTTT	CASSYLRGGTEAFF
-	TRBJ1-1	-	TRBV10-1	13	TGCGCCAGCAGCCAACAGCAGAACACTGAAGCTTTCTTT	CASSQQQNTEAFF
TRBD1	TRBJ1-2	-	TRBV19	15	TGTGCCAGTAGTACCCCCGGACAGGGGAGCTATGGCTACACCTTC	CASSTPGQGSYGYTF
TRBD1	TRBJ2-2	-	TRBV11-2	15	TGTGCCAGCAGCTTAGGGGACAGGAACACCGGGGAGCTGTTTTTT	CASSLGDRNTGELFF
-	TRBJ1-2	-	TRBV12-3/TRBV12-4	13	TGTGCCAGCAGTTTACGGGCTAACTATGGCTACACCTTC	CASSLRANYGYTF
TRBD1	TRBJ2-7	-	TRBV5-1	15	TGCGCCAGCAGCTTGGGCGGGACAGGACGTTACGAGCAGTACTTC	CASSLGGTGRYEQYF
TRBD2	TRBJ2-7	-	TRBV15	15	TGTGCCACCAGCAGAGATTGGGCTAGCGGGAACGAGCAGTACTTC	CATSRDWASGNEQYF
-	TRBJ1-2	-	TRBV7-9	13	TGTGCCAGCAGCCCGACAGGCCCCAGGGGCTACACCTTC	CASSPTGPRGYTF
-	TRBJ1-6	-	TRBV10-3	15	TGTGCCATCAGTGAGGGACAGTATCGGGATTCACCCCTCCACTTT	CAISEGQYRDSPLHF
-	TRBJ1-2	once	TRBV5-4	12	TGTGCCAGCAGCCAAGACTACTATGGCTACACCTTC	CASSQDYYGYTF
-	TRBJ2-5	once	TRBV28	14	TGTGCCAGCAGTGGGGTCCAGGGGATGGAGACCCAGTACTTC	CASSGVQGMETQYF
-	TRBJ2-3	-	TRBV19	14	TGTGCCAGTAGTTCTGACTCTAGCACAGATACGCAGTATTTT	CASSSDSSTDTQYF
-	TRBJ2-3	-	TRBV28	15	TGTGCCAGCAGTCTCTGGGGGGAGGGCACAGATACGCAGTATTTT	CASSLWGEGTDTQYF
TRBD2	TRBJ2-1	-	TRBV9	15	TGTGCCAGCAGCGTAGCCAGCGGGAGGGCCAGTGAGCAGTTCTTC	CASSVASGRASEQFF